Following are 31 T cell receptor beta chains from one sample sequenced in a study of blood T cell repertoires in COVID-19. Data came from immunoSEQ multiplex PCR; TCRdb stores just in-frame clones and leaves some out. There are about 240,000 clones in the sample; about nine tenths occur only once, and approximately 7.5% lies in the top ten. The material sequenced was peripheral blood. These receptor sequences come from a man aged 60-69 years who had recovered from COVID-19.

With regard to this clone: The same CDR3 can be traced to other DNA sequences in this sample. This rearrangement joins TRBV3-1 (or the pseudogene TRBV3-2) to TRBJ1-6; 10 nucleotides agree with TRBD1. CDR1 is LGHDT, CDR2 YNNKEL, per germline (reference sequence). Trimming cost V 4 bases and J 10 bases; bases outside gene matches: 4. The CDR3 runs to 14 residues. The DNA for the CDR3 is TGTGCCAGCAGCCGAGACAGGGGGCAATCACCCCTCCACTTT. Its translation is CASSRDRGQSPLHF.

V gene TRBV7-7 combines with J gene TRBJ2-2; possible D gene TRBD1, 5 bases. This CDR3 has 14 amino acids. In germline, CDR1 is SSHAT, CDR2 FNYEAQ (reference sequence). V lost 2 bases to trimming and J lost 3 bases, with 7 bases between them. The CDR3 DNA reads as TGTGCCAGCAGCTTAAGGGGTGACACCGGGGAGCTGTTTTTT. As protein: CASSLRGDTGELFF.

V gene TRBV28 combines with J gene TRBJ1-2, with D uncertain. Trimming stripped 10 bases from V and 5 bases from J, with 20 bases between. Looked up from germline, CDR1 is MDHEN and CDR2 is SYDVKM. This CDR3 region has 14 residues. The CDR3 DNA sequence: TGTGCCACCCTCCCCGGAGGCAGGTCTTATGGCTACACCTTC. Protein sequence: CATLPGGRSYGYTF.

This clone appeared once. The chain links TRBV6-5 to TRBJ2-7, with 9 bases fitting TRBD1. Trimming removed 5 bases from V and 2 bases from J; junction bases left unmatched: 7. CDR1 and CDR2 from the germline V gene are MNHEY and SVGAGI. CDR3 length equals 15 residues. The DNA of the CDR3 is TGTGCCAGCAGTCCCCGACAGGGGGGCACCTACGAGCAGTACGTC. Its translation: CASSPRQGGTYEQYV.

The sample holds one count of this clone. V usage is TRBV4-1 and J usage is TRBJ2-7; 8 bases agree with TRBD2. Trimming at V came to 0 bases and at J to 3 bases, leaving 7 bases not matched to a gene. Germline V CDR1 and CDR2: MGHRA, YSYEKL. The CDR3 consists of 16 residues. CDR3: CASSQEKRGGIYEQYF. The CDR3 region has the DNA TGCGCCAGCAGCCAAGAAAAACGGGGGGGTATCTACGAGCAGTACTTC.

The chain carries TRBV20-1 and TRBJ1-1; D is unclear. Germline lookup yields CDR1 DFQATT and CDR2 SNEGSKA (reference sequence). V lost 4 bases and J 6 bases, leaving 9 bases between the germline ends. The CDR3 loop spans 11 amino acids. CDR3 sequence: CSATGSAEAFF. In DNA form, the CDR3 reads TGCAGTGCTACAGGTTCCGCTGAAGCTTTCTTT.

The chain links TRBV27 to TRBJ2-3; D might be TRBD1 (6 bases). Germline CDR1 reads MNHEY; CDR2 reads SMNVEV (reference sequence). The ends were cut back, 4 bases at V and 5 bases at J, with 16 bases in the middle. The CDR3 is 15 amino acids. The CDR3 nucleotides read TGTGCCAGCAGTTCCGGACAGATCCGGGAAGATACGCAGTATTTT. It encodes CASSSGQIREDTQYF.

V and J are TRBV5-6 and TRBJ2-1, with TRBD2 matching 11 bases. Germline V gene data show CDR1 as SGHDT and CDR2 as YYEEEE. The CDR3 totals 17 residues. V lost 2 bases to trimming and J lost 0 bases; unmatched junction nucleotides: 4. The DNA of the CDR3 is TGTGCCAGCAGCTTACTAGCGGGGGCCCGCTCCTACAATGAGCAGTTCTTC. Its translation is CASSLLAGARSYNEQFF.

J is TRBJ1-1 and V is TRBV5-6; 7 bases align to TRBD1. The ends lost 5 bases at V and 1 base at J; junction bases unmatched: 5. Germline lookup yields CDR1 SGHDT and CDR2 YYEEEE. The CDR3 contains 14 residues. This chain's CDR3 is CASSSGTENTEAFF. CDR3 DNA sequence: TGTGCCAGCAGTTCCGGGACAGAGAACACTGAAGCTTTCTTT. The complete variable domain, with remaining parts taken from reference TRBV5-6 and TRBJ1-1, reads DAGVTQSPTHLIKTRGQQVTLRCSPKSGHDTVSWYQQALGQGPQFIFQYYEEEERQRGNFPDRFSGHQFPNYSSELNVNALLLGDSALYLCASSSGTENTEAFFGQGTRLTVV.

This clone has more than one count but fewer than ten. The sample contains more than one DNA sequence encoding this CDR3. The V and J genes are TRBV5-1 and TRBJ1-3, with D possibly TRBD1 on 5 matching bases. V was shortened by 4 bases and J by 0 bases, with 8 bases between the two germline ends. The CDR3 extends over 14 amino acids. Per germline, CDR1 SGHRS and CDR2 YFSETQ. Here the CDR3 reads CASSPQDSGNTIYF. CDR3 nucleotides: TGCGCCAGCAGCCCACAGGACTCTGGAAACACCATATATTTT.

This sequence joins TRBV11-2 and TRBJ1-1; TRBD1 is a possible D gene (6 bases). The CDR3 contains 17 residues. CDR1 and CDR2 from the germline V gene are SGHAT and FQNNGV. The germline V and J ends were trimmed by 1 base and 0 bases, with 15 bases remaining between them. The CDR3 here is CASSLVATGSMNTEAFF. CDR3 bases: TGTGCCAGCAGCTTAGTCGCGACAGGCAGCATGAACACTGAAGCTTTCTTT.

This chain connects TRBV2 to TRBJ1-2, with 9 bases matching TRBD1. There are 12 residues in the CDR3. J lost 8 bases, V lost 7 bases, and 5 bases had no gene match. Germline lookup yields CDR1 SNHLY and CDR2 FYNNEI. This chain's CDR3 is CASIKQGAGYTF. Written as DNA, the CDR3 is TGTGCCAGCATCAAACAGGGGGCGGGCTACACCTTC.

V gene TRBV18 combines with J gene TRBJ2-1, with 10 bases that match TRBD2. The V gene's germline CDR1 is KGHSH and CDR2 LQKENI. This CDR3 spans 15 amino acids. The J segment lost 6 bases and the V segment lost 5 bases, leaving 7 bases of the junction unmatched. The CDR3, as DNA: TGTGCCAGCTCAAGCGGGGGGGTGTCTGTCAATGAGCAGTTCTTC. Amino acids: CASSSGGVSVNEQFF.

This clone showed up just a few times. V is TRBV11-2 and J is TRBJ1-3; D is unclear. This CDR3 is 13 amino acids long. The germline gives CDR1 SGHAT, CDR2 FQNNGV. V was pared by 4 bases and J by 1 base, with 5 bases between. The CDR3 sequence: CASSSISGNTIYF. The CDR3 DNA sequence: TGTGCCAGCAGCTCAATTTCTGGAAACACCATATATTTT.

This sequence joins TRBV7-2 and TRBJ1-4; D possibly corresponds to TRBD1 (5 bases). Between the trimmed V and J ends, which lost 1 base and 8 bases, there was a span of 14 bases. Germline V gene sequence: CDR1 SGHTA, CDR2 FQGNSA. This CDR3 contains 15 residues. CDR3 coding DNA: TGTGCCAGCAGCTTAGTTGGGGGGAAGTGGGAAAAACTGTTTTTT. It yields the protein CASSLVGGKWEKLFF.

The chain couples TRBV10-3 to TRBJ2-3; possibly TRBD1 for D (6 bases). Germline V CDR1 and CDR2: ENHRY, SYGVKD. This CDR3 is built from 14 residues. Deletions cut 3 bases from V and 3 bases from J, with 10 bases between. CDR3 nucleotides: TGTGCCATCAGTGAACACAGGGTGACAGATACGCAGTATTTT. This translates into CAISEHRVTDTQYF.

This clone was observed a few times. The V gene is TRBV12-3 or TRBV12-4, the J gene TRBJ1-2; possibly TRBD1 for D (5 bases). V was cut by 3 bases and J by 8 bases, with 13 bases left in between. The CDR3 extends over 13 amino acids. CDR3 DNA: TGTGCCAGCAGTTTTAGGGGAGGGAACGGCTACACCTTC. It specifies CASSFRGGNGYTF.

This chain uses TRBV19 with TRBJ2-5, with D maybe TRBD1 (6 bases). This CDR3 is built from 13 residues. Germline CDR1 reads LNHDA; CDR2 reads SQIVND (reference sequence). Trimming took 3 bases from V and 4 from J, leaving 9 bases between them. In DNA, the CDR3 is TGTGCCAGTAGTATGGGGGCCAGAGAGACCCAGTACTTC. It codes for CASSMGARETQYF.

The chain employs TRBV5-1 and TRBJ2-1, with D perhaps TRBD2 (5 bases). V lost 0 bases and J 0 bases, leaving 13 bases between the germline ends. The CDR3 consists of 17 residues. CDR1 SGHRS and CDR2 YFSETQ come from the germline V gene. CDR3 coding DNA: TGCGCCAGCAGCTTGGTCCCCGGGGTAGGCTCCTACAATGAGCAGTTCTTC. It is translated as CASSLVPGVGSYNEQFF. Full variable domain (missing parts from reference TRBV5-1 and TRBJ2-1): KAGVTQTPRYLIKTRGQQVTLSCSPISGHRSVSWYQQTPGQGLQFLFEYFSETQRNKGNFPGRFSGRQFSNSRSEMNVSTLELGDSALYLCASSLVPGVGSYNEQFFGPGTRLTVL.

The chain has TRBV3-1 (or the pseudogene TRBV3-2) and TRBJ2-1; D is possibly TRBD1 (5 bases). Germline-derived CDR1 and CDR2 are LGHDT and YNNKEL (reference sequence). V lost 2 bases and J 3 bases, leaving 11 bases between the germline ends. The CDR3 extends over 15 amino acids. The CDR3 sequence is CASSQQTALYNEQFF. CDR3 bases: TGTGCCAGCAGCCAACAGACAGCACTCTACAATGAGCAGTTCTTC.

This CDR3 is CASSPGGDSNQPQHF. The CDR3 nucleotides are TGTGCCAGCAGCCCGGGGGGTGACAGCAATCAGCCCCAGCATTTT. The chain combines TRBV9 with TRBJ1-5, with a tentative D call TRBD1 (5 bases). Trimming pared 4 bases from V and 1 base from J, leaving 12 bases between. The CDR3 consists of 15 residues. Germline V CDR1 and CDR2: SGDLS, YYNGEE. Variable domain in full (rest from reference TRBV9 and TRBJ1-5): DSGVTQTPKHLITATGQRVTLRCSPRSGDLSVYWYQQSLDQGLQFLIQYYNGEERAKGNILERFSAQQFPDLHSELNLSSLELGDSALYFCASSPGGDSNQPQHFGDGTRLSIL.

The CDR3 DNA reads as TGTGCCAGCAGTATCACTAGCGCAACTGGCGAGCAGTACTTC. This translates into CASSITSATGEQYF. The chain employs TRBV28 and TRBJ2-7; 7 positions match TRBD2. This CDR3 region has 14 residues. Germline CDR1 reads MDHEN; CDR2 reads SYDVKM. Trimming at V came to 5 bases and at J to 6 bases, leaving 10 bases not matched to a gene.

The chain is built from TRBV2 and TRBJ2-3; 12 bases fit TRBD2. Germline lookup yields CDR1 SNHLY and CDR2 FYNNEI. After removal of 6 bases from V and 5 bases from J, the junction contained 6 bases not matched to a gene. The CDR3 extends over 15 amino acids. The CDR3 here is CASRHLAGGQDTQYF. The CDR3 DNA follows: TGTGCCAGCAGACACCTAGCGGGGGGGCAAGATACGCAGTATTTT.

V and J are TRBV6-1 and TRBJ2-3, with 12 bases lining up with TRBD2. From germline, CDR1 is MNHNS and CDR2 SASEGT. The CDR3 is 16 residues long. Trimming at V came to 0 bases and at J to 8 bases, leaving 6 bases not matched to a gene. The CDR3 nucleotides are TGTGCCAGCAGTGAAGCGCCTAGCGGGGGGGTGTTTACGCAGTATTTT. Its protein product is CASSEAPSGGVFTQYF.

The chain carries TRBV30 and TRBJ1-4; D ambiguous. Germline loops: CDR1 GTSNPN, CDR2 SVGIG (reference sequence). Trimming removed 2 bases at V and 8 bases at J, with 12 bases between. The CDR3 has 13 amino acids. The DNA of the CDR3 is TGTGCCTGGAGTCCGAGCCAGGCGGAAAAACTGTTTTTT. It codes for CAWSPSQAEKLFF.

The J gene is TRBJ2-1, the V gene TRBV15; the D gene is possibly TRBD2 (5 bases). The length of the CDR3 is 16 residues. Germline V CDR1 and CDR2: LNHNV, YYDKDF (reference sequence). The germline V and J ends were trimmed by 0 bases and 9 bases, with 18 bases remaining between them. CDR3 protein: CATSRDHPSKAGEQFF. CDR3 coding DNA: TGTGCCACCAGCAGAGATCATCCTAGCAAGGCGGGTGAGCAGTTCTTC.

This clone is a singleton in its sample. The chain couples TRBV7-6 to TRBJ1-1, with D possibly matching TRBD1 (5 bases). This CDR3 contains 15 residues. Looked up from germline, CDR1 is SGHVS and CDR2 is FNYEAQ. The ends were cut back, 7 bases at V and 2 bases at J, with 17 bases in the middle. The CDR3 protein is CASTTRGGKNTEAFF. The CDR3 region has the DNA TGTGCCAGCACGACTCGGGGGGGGAAAAACACTGAAGCTTTCTTT.

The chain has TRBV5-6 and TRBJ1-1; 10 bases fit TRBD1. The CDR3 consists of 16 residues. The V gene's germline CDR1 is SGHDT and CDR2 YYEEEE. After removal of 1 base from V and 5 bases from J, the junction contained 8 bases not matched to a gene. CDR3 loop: CASSLMGQGIGTEAFF. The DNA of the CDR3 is TGTGCCAGCAGCTTGATGGGACAGGGGATAGGAACTGAAGCTTTCTTT.

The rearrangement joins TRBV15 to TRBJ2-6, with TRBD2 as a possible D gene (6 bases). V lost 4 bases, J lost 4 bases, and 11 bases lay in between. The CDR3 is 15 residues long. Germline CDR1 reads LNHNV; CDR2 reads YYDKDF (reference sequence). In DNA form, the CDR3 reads TGTGCCACCAGCACCGGGGGAATGGGGGCCAACGTCCTGACTTTC. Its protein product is CATSTGGMGANVLTF. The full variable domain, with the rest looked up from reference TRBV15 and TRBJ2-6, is DAMVIQNPRYQVTQFGKPVTLSCSQTLNHNVMYWYQQKSSQAPKLLFHYYDKDFNNEADTPDNFQSRRPNTSFCFLDIRSPGLGDTAMYLCATSTGGMGANVLTFGAGSRLTVL.

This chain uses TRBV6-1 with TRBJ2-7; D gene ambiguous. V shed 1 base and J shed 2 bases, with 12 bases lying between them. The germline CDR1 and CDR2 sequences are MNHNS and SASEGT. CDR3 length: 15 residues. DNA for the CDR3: TGTGCCAGCAGTGAAGTCCGGAGTACCCCCTACGAGCAGTACTTC. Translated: CASSEVRSTPYEQYF.

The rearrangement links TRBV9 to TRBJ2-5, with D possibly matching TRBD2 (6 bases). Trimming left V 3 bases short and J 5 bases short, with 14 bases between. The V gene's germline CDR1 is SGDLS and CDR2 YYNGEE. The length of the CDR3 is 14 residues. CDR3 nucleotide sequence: TGTGCCAGCAGCGCTCTCATCGGGGGTGAGACCCAGTACTTC. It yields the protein CASSALIGGETQYF.